The 12 T cell receptor beta chains listed next were all sequenced from one sample in a study of blood T cell repertoires in COVID-19. Here immunoSEQ multiplex PCR was the method, and the copy in TCRdb shows in-frame clones only, minus some. In the table there are under 200,000 clones, about 88% of which are singletons. Sample: peripheral blood. These receptors were taken from an elderly woman in a cohort sampled during active or convalescent COVID-19.

V is TRBV4-1 and J is TRBJ2-3; 9 nucleotides line up with TRBD2. J lost 2 bases, V lost 4 bases, and 10 bases had no gene match. CDR1 MGHRA and CDR2 YSYEKL come from the germline V gene. The CDR3 is 17 residues long. The CDR3 protein is CASSRMALGLATDTQYF. The CDR3 DNA reads TGCGCCAGCAGCCGTATGGCTTTGGGACTAGCCACAGATACGCAGTATTTT.

This CDR3 is CASSLNSGGRTDTQYF. CDR3 nucleotide sequence: TGTGCCAGCAGCCTAAATAGCGGGGGACGCACAGATACGCAGTATTTT. This chain links TRBV7-9 with TRBJ2-3; TRBD2 matches 9 bases. J was trimmed by 1 base and V by 5 bases; bases with no gene match: 7. CDR1 is SEHNR and CDR2 is FQNEAQ in the germline V gene (reference sequence). CDR3 length: 16 amino acids.

The chain is built from TRBV12-3 or TRBV12-4 and TRBJ1-1; D gene unclear. CDR3 length equals 12 residues. Trimming left V 8 bases short and J 4 bases short, with 11 bases between. The DNA of the CDR3 is TGTGCCAGCGGGCCATTGGGCACTGAAGCTTTCTTT. Translating gives CASGPLGTEAFF.

In this sample, this clone turned up once. This chain uses TRBV10-1 with TRBJ1-1; perhaps TRBD1 as D (5 bases). Trimming shortened V by 6 bases and J by 10 bases, and 18 bases separated the two germline ends. The CDR3 is made up of 13 amino acids. The germline V gene has CDR1 WNHNN and CDR2 SYGVQD (reference sequence). The CDR3: CASSRGGEVGAFF. CDR3 DNA: TGCGCCAGCAGCCGCGGGGGAGAGGTGGGAGCTTTCTTT.

V and J are TRBV3-1 (or the pseudogene TRBV3-2) and TRBJ2-2, with a tentative D call TRBD2 (5 bases). CDR1 and CDR2 from the germline V gene are LGHDT and YNNKEL (reference sequence). The V gene lost 7 bases and the J gene lost 5 bases, with 14 bases spanning the gap. The CDR3 is 14 amino acids. The CDR3 region has the DNA TGTGCCAGCAAAGGTCCGGGGAAGACCGGGGAGCTGTTTTTT. Translating it yields CASKGPGKTGELFF.

J is TRBJ2-1 and V is TRBV9, with 8 bases that match TRBD2. V lost 4 bases to trimming and J lost 3 bases; unmatched junction nucleotides: 12. The CDR3 covers 17 residues. Germline lookup yields CDR1 SGDLS and CDR2 YYNGEE. The CDR3 here is CASSTPHGLAVYNEQFF. CDR3 nucleotide sequence: TGTGCCAGCAGCACGCCCCACGGACTAGCTGTCTACAATGAGCAGTTCTTC.

This clone is a singleton in its sample. The J gene is TRBJ2-3, the V gene TRBV7-8; 14 bases agree with TRBD2. CDR1 is SGHVS and CDR2 is FQNEAQ in the germline V gene. Germline trimming cut 5 bases from V and 5 bases from J; bases unmatched to any gene: 9. The CDR3 consists of 17 residues. The CDR3 is CASSPTRLAGGIDTQYF. The CDR3 DNA reads TGTGCCAGCAGCCCTACCCGACTAGCGGGAGGGATAGATACGCAGTATTTT. Supplemented by reference TRBV7-8 and TRBJ2-3, the full variable domain reads GAGVSQSPRYKVAKRGQDVALRCDPISGHVSLFWYQQALGQGPEFLTYFQNEAQLDKSGLPSDRFFAERPEGSVSTLKIQRTQQEDSAVYLCASSPTRLAGGIDTQYFGPGTRLTVL.

The chain links TRBV29-1 to TRBJ2-3; possibly TRBD1 for D (6 bases). This CDR3 has 16 residues. Trimming removed 1 base from V and 4 bases from J, with 18 bases in between. Germline values: CDR1 SQVTM, CDR2 ANQGSEA. This CDR3 is CSVEGGRGFYPDTQYF. DNA for the CDR3: TGCAGCGTTGAAGGGGGTAGGGGGTTTTACCCAGATACGCAGTATTTT.

The rearrangement links TRBV19 to TRBJ2-5; 9 bases fit TRBD2. Germline V gene sequence: CDR1 LNHDA, CDR2 SQIVND (reference sequence). V dropped 8 bases and J dropped 5; count of bases not matched to a gene: 6. The CDR3 runs to 13 residues. In nucleotides, the CDR3 is TGTGCCAGTCGGGCCCTAGCGGGGGAGACCCAGTACTTC. Translated: CASRALAGETQYF. The variable domain in full, completed from reference TRBV19 and TRBJ2-5, reads DGGITQSPKYLFRKEGQNVTLSCEQNLNHDAMYWYRQDPGQGLRLIYYSQIVNDFQKGDIAEGYSVSREKKESFPLTVTSAQKNPTAFYLCASRALAGETQYFGPGTRLLVL.

The gene calls are TRBV19 and TRBJ1-2; D is uncertain. This CDR3 region has 16 residues. V was cut by 3 bases and J by 0 bases, with 14 bases left in between. Germline CDR1 is LNHDA and CDR2 is SQIVND (reference sequence). CDR3 nucleotide sequence: TGTGCCAGTAGTATTGAGGCGGAGACTACTAACTATGGCTACACCTTC. It translates to CASSIEAETTNYGYTF.

CDR3 loop: CASSLDRWATDTQYF. For the CDR3, the DNA is TGTGCCAGCAGCTTGGACAGATGGGCCACAGATACGCAGTATTTT. This chain connects TRBV5-4 to TRBJ2-3; no definite D call. Germline V gene data show CDR1 as SGHNT and CDR2 as YYREEE (reference sequence). CDR3 length equals 15 residues. Trimming removed 0 bases from V and 2 bases from J, with 10 bases in between.

This chain joins TRBV29-1 and TRBJ2-7, with unresolved D. The length of the CDR3 is 13 residues. Trimming pared 4 bases from V and 1 base from J, leaving 11 bases between. Germline V lookup: CDR1 SQVTM, CDR2 ANQGSEA. This chain's CDR3 is CSVGVARSYEQYF. CDR3 DNA sequence: TGCAGCGTTGGAGTAGCCCGATCCTACGAGCAGTACTTC.